This T cell receptor (beta chain) was sequenced during a study of cytomegalovirus exposure and HLA in healthy donors (TCRdb year 2017). Describing the broader study: According to a later analysis, the approximately 120 validation repertoires were produced on the same platform as the 700 or so repertoires of the first cohort. The study aimed to test whether cataloging public T cell receptors could reveal signatures of past pathogen exposure. A separate validation cohort of over a hundred different subjects was used in addition to the approximately 700-subject first cohort. To predict cytomegalovirus infection status, the study brought together high-throughput TCR immunosequencing, statistical association of individual TCRs with disease status, and machine learning.

Separate from the approximately 730-subject first cohort, the validation cohort of about 130 subjects was the group to which the donors belonged. From the germline V gene, CDR1 is SGHRS and CDR2 is YFSETQ. Reading from cysteine to phenylalanine, the CDR3 counts 14 amino acids. The only DNA kept is the CDR3, 42 bases in frame from the first base. Trimming at the junction amounts to 4 bases on V and 2 bases on J, and the germline ends lie 13 bases apart. A remark on this clone: Its specific antigen is unknown. One base away there is no much larger clone; base qualities are not given. The sample contains more than one DNA sequence encoding this CDR3.

General conclusions and limits of the study: Most TCR sequences were observed very rarely across donors, whereas some public TCRs were present in many individuals. The classifier was reported to diagnose cytomegalovirus status with high specificity and sensitivity in both the original cohort and the validation cohort. Subsequent analysis determined that TCRs grouped into clusters in the first cohort also showed a tendency toward co-occurrence across the roughly 110 validation repertoires, and approximately 94% of cluster scores exceeded 0. According to the authors, the approach could potentially be generalized to other disease states and immunological phenotypes. In vitro tests confirmed that three of the cytomegalovirus-associated TCR beta chains recognize cytomegalovirus antigens. A later analysis had no HLA typing for the validation cohort, so co-occurrence there was scored across all 110 or so repertoires. A total of 150 or so TCR beta chains were listed by the study as associated with cytomegalovirus.

The library was produced with the immunoSEQ multiplex PCR assay. The original pipeline was this. A statistical classification framework was built to diagnose cytomegalovirus status from the catalog of TCR beta chain sequences. This is the immuneACCESS table as TCRdb keeps it, with only in-frame sequences that have V and J called. A part of the clones is gone; compared with another copy, unresolved V genes explain less than half, and the rest is unexplained. Clone size and V and J calls were adopted from that table, with D and trimming inferred from the DNA. The sample profile shows 150,000 to 200,000 clones; about four fifths of them were found once. Roughly 10% of the sample belongs to the ten largest clones.

Sample: PBMCs. The V gene is TRBV5-1 and the J gene is TRBJ2-7; the D gene is perhaps TRBD1, on 5 matching bases. This TCR derives from a man aged 25 to 45 in good health and CMV-seropositive. This receptor carries the CDR3 CASSLGHLAYEQYF. The sequenced DNA is TGCGCCAGCAGCCTTGGACACCTCGCCTACGAGCAGTACTTC.